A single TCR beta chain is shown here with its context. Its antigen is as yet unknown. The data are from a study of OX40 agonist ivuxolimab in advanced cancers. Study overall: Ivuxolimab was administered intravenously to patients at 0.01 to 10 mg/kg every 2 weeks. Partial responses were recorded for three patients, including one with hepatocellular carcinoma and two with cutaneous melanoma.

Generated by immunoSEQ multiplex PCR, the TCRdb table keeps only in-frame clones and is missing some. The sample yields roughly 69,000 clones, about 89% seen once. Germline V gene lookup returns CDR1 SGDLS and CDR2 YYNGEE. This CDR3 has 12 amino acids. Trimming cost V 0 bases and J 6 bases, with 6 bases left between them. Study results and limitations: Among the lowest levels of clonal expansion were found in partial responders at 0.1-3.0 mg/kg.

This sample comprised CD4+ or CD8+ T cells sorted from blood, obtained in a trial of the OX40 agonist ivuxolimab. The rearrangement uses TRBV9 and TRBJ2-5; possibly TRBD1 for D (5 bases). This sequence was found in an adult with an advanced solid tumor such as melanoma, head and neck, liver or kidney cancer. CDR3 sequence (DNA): TGTGCCAGCAGCGTAGTGGGGCAGACCCAGTACTTC. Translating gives CASSVVGQTQYF.